The clone carrying this TCR beta chain was recorded a few times. Its matching antigen is unknown. As for the donors, each was a healthy bone marrow donor. PCR amplification relied on 60 Vbeta primers (plus 13 Jbeta primers). The protocol was immunoSEQ multiplex PCR, while the TCRdb copy is restricted to in-frame clones and leaves out a portion. In the table there are about 130,000 clones, less than 10% of which are singletons. The source of the sample is a study of cytomegalovirus exposure and HLA in healthy donors. Study-wide results and caveats: As was reported, the HLA-A and HLA-B alleles of most subjects were accurately predicted from TCR beta sequences. More clonal expansion characterized HLA-associated TCR beta chains than equally common others in a later analysis. Among CMV-associated TCR beta chains, most appeared HLA-restricted in a later analysis.

Germline V gene lookup returns CDR1 MNHEY and CDR2 SVGAGI. Trimming removed 5 bases from V and 9 bases from J; junction bases left unmatched: 0. The CDR3 sequence is 11 residues long. The TCR originated in a man aged 45 to 65 in good health and CMV-seronegative. The chain links TRBV6-5 to TRBJ2-1; TRBD1 matches at 8 bases. Specimen: PBMCs. CDR3 sequence (DNA): TGTGCCAGCAGTACAGGGGGTGAGCAGTTCTTC. It encodes CASSTGGEQFF.